This TCR beta chain was sequenced for a study of spatial heterogeneity in lung cancer. Looking at the study overall: Roughly two years after resection was the median timing of the follow-up PBMC samples, which were sequenced when available.

Study outcomes and limitations: Circulating ubiquitous expanded tumor TCRs were observed more frequently at resection than at follow-up.

Time point noted: blood at routine non-recurrence follow-up after resection. Tumor, nontumor lung or frozen PBMC supplied whole RNA that was sequenced unsorted. This clonotype occurred a few times. Antigen: not known. Every individual TCR cDNA molecule carried its own unique molecular identifier, which allowed correction of PCR and sequencing errors. TCRdb reanalysed the 5' RACE reads using MiXCR and keeps one entry per CDR3 protein. The sample includes more than 95,000 distinct CDR3 sequences, 10% to 15% of them seen just once. The junction had 0 bases not matched to a gene; V was cut back by 3 bases and J by 2 bases. The germline CDR1 and CDR2 sequences are LNHDA and SQIVND (reference sequence). The CDR3 covers 13 residues.

The origin of this receptor is a male donor with early-stage non-small cell lung cancer. Sequencing used PBMCs, obtained at follow-up. The chain employs TRBV19 and TRBJ2-5, with 7 nucleotides matching TRBD2. The CDR3 region has the DNA TGTGCCAGTAGTATGGGGGGGCAAGAGACCCAGTACTTC. Translation gives CASSMGGQETQYF.